The TCR beta chain under discussion was sequenced for a study of cytomegalovirus exposure and HLA in healthy donors (dated by TCRdb to 2016 to 2017). With respect to the entire study: An earlier analysis of 587 of the donors reported 250 to 300 Gb of sequence data and 90 million to 120 million unique TCR beta sequences obtained from about 179 million T cells. An early release that covered several hundred HLA-typed donors contained 300 to 350 gigabases of sequencing data and about 93 million unique TCR sequences. Of the approximately 370 genotyped donors, roughly 76% were placed in the genetic ancestry cluster associated with self-reported Caucasian donors. The study aimed to test whether cataloging public T cell receptors could reveal signatures of past pathogen exposure. The study used immunosequencing to profile the T cell repertoires of 666 subjects and linked those repertoires to cytomegalovirus serostatus. Along with the approximately 700-subject first cohort, a separate validation cohort of about 110 different subjects was used. The study combined high-throughput TCR immunosequencing, statistical association of individual TCRs with disease status, and machine learning to predict cytomegalovirus infection status. A later analysis re-analyzed previously published TCR beta repertoires from 550 to 700 donors and added high-resolution HLA genotyping to study TCR occurrence patterns. The later analysis used no new phenotypic data to find candidate immune exposures, relying instead on TCR beta sequences and their occurrence across donors. An earlier analysis of several hundred of the donors applied high-throughput TCR beta sequencing to assess whether each TCR beta V gene segment acted as functional or pseudogenic. Alongside the repertoire data, information on donor age, sex, ethnicity and CMV serostatus was compiled. A later genetic analysis took genome-wide SNP genotypes for about 60% of the roughly 670 donors and used that subset as a discovery cohort. All discovery cohort repertoires had been generated on a single sequencing platform. HLA typing included class I and class II loci at four-digit resolution. The number of typed donors differed by locus: about 620-630 for A, B, C, DRB1 and DQB1; about 520 for DQA1; 606 for DPA1; and around 490 for DPB1. Roughly 5 DR-DQ haplotypes were treated as single units for association and clustering because of strong linkage in the cohort. Across 300 to 400 genotyped donors of the cohort, an average of roughly 250,000 unique TCR beta nucleotide sequences per donor were sequenced, and 15% to 20% of those sequences were non-productive. Here is what the overall study found, with its caveats: A few of the identified cytomegalovirus-associated TCR beta chains were confirmed in vitro to be specific for cytomegalovirus antigens. Assigning TCR associations to individual alleles was difficult when HLA alleles, especially DR and DQ, strongly co-occurred. A later analysis associated about 18,000 TCR beta sequences with specific HLA alleles at a false discovery rate of 0.05. Because counts were too low, some 16 rarely observed V segments, including chromosome 9 orphons, were excluded from the earlier analysis of 587 of the donors. For the cohort, immune exposure information was limited to CMV serostatus. In an earlier analysis of 587 of the donors, most TCR beta V segments appeared in productive rearrangements about 87% or about 30% of the time, broadly matching IMGT annotations. In a later analysis, several top co-occurrence clusters were reported to appear linked to parvovirus B19, influenza, CMV and Epstein-Barr virus. The sequencing pipeline was judged likely to have produced a cluster of highly shared sequence variants as a technical artifact. Most CMV-associated TCR beta chains appeared to be HLA-restricted in a later analysis, and the HLA associations seemed to be driven largely by CMV exposure. A further reported finding was that TCR beta sequences accurately predicted the HLA-A and HLA-B alleles for most subjects in the first cohort. Some IMGT-functional V segments, including TRBV6-2 and TRBV6-3, could not be told apart with the 87-base-pair reads, so those segments were excluded. V-gene and J-gene trimming of TCR beta chains was associated with a missense DCLRE1C variant in a later genetic analysis, and the association was replicated in an independent cohort. Correlated functional status among segregating V segments might reflect linkage disequilibrium, but an unknown experimental factor could not be ruled out. In this cohort, only TCR beta chains were sequenced, and detectable features were limited by the absence of alpha or paired-chain data. Presence/absence analyses assumed roughly uniform sequencing depth across donors, an assumption that may not hold. Because HLA typing was unavailable for some donors at each locus, only the typed subset was used in association tests. In a later analysis, the rate of TCR association differed among HLA loci, with DRB1 alleles having the most associated TCRs and HLA-C alleles having the fewest. According to the authors, the approach could potentially be generalized to other disease states and immunological phenotypes. Most TCR sequences were seen in very few donors, while some public TCRs were found in many individuals. In the study, about 150 TCR beta chains were listed as associated with cytomegalovirus. In both the original and validation cohorts, the classifier was reported to diagnose cytomegalovirus status with high specificity and sensitivity. According to a later genetic analysis, donors in an Asian-associated ancestry cluster had fewer N-insertions in productive TCRs than the roughly 660-donor mean. Compared with equally common non-associated chains, HLA-associated TCR beta chains in a later analysis were more clonally expanded and had lower generation probabilities.

Receptor libraries were prepared by the immunoSEQ multiplex PCR assay. The multiplex PCR relied on a mix of 60 forward primers for TCR Vbeta segments and 13 reverse primers for TCR Jbeta segments. A multiplex PCR assay on genomic DNA amplified the CDR3 region of rearranged TCR beta genes. The amplified TCR beta libraries were sequenced on the Illumina HiSeq System as 87-base-pair reads. In the original analysis: A later analysis counted about 80 million unique TCR beta chains across the 600 to 850 repertoires, and roughly 11 million of these chains were shared by at least two donors. Raw reads were error-corrected and collapsed into unique sequences with a nearest-neighbor algorithm that merged closely related sequences to remove PCR and sequencing errors. Alignment of CDR3 sequences to IMGT reference sequences was used to assign V, D and J gene segments. For a sequence to be retained, at least a six-nucleotide match to both a V gene segment and a J gene segment was required. Rearrangements were classified as productive when the CDR3 lacked stop codons and remained in frame with V and J, and all other rearrangements were classified as non-productive. Following IMGT convention, CDR3 was defined as the stretch from the second conserved V-encoded cysteine to the conserved J-encoded phenylalanine. The earlier analysis of some 540 of the donors excluded any sequence lacking an unambiguous match to a single V gene segment. An earlier analysis of 500 to 600 of the donors classified V segments as functional when productive rearrangements were above 56.7% and as segregating when the standard deviation between donors was above 5%. A statistical classification framework was built to diagnose cytomegalovirus status from the catalog of TCR beta chain sequences. A later analysis assigned V and J genes by comparing TCR nucleotide sequences with IMGT/GENE-DB human TR gene sequences. In a later analysis, CDR3 sequences and most-parsimonious VDJ recombination scenarios were assigned using the TCRdist pipeline. In a later analysis, every TCR beta chain was defined by the combination of its CDR3 amino acid sequence and its V-gene family, and reads without a unique V-gene family were dropped. A later analysis removed 450 to 600 highly shared, low-generation-probability nucleotide sequences to deal with suspected cross-contamination and a sequencing artifact. For each public chain, a later analysis derived a clonal expansion index from normalized ranks of inferred template counts within each repertoire. A later analysis computed generation probabilities with a VDJ recombination model fitted to out-of-frame rearrangements, and checked the results against IGoR. A later analysis scored TCR-TCR, TCR-HLA and TCR-CMV co-occurrence with hypergeometric tests, applying a repertoire-size bias correction to TCR pairs. A later analysis estimated false discovery rates by permuting HLA or CMV assignments 20 times. In a later analysis, co-occurring TCRs were grouped with DBSCAN, and TCRdist sequence similarity was added when clustering was performed within HLA-allele-positive subsets. For co-occurrence clustering, repertoires with fewer than 30,000 or more than 120,000 public chains were excluded, along with five repertoires with anomalous nucleotide sharing. TCRdb mirrors the immuneACCESS table, restricted to in-frame sequences. Some clones are absent from its copies; in checked studies, under half trace to an unresolved V gene, and the reason for the others is unknown. V and J calls and clone size are given by that table; D and trimming were obtained from the DNA. A total of 150,000 to 200,000 clones appear in this sample, 70% to 80% of them only once. Nearly 4.5% of the sample is in the top ten clones.

V trim: 3 bases; J trim: 3 bases; unmatched bases: 0. The germline V gene (reference sequence) provides CDR1 LNHNV and CDR2 YYDKDF. The CDR3 runs 14 amino acids, cysteine and phenylalanine included. CDR3 DNA only is kept here, 42 bases in frame from base 1. Points on this clone: Its specific antigen is unknown. Nothing much larger sits one base from this clone, and base qualities are not available.

The cohort was made up of about 610 healthy bone marrow donors. At the time of sampling, every cohort member was nominally healthy, though immune exposures that went unrecorded were likely present. The donor was CMV seropositive and belonged to the group of around 300 seropositive cohort members. Every donor gave a peripheral blood sample, and the peripheral blood mononuclear cells from that sample were used for TCR beta sequencing. The Qiagen DNeasy Blood Extraction Kit was used to extract genomic DNA from the blood cell samples. The receptor was isolated from a woman aged 25-40 years in good health and CMV-seropositive. The sequence links TRBV15 to TRBJ1-1; 11 nucleotides in the junction match TRBD1. Sequencing was done on a sample of PBMCs. The sequence in DNA is TGTGCCACCAGCAGGGGACAGGGGGACACTGAAGCTTTCTTT. The encoded protein is CATSRGQGDTEAFF.